This TCR beta chain was obtained from a study of T and B cells in COVID-19 patients. This clonotype was picked up many times. Its antigen is still unknown. Multiplex PCR with BIOMED2 TRB-A/B primer pools amplified TRB rearrangements. TCRdb re-called the multiplex PCR reads with MiXCR, one entry per CDR3 protein. The sample has around 20,000 distinct CDR3 sequences; around 30% are singletons. Trimming pared 2 bases from V and 4 bases from J, leaving 12 bases between. The CDR3 consists of 13 residues. Germline CDR1 is GTSNPN and CDR2 is SVGIG (reference sequence). TRB was amplified from around 250-500 ng of blood genomic DNA. Study-wide points: At recovery TRB diversity and richness exceeded healthy donors, after highly clonal active COVID-19 repertoires. No sequencing was yet done of CD4+, regulatory or CD8+ subsets, or of SARS-CoV-2-responsive or tetramer+ sorted cells.

This receptor was taken from a human donor who had recovered from COVID-19. The chain has TRBV30 and TRBJ2-7; D is possibly TRBD1 (6 bases). The sequencing input was blood. CDR3 loop: CAWSRTEGYEQYF. DNA of the CDR3: TGTGCCTGGAGTCGGACAGAAGGTTACGAGCAGTACTTC.